This T cell receptor beta chain was recovered during a study of CD8+CD57+ T cells in acquired aplastic anemia. Worth noting for this clonotype: Its matching antigen is unknown. The junction does not match germline at one end; this may be a read error.

Per the germline V gene, CDR1 is SEHNR and CDR2 is FQNEAQ (reference sequence). The CDR3 runs to 13 residues. Study outcomes and limitations: For CD8+ Simpson's diversity, patients and controls showed no significant difference. Roughly 29 was the count of CD8+ CDR3 sequences that patients shared with controls.

The template used for profiling TCR beta VDJ and CDR3 was genomic DNA. From the reads, TCRdb called clonotypes with MiXCR, one entry per CDR3 protein. Among a few hundred thousand distinct CDR3 sequences listed, about two thirds were seen once. Sequencing used sorted CD4+, CD8+, or CD8+CD57+ T cells (not recorded which) from PBMCs. This rearrangement joins TRBV7-9 to TRBJ2-6; D remains unclear. This clonotype was sampled from a human donor in good health, serving as a control. CDR3 residues: CAGSLGVANVLTF. Written as DNA, the CDR3 is TGTGCCGGCAGCTTAGGCGTGGCCAACGTCCTGACTTTC.